The entry below gives a single T cell receptor beta chain sequence along with its context. The antigen remains undetermined. This specimen comes from a study of shared clonotypes between healthy human individuals. Whole-study findings and limits: Collection of samples was limited to blood; tissue repertoires likely differ. The four-donor shared clonotypes exceeded non-shared clonotypes in generation probability, with non-shared ones scoring lower.

Donors comprised healthy HIV-negative adults lacking recent acute infections or vaccinations. Some clones are missing from TCRdb's copy, which holds only in-frame ones; the method was immunoSEQ multiplex PCR. The sample has 980,000 or so clones, 76% seen once; the top ten hold around 1.4%. The sample taken for sequencing was memory CD4+ T cells sorted from blood. Subset reported: CD45RA-negative fraction. The origin of this receptor is a man aged 18-30 years in good health.

The CDR3 spells CACHYVRGPTDTQYF. CDR3 coding DNA: TGTGCCTGCCATTATGTCAGGGGCCCCACAGATACGCAGTATTTT. This chain uses TRBV30 with TRBJ2-3, with a possible D match to TRBD1 (6 bases). V was clipped by 6 bases and J by 2 bases, with 18 bases between them. The CDR3 has 15 residues. In germline, CDR1 is GTSNPN, CDR2 SVGIG (reference sequence).